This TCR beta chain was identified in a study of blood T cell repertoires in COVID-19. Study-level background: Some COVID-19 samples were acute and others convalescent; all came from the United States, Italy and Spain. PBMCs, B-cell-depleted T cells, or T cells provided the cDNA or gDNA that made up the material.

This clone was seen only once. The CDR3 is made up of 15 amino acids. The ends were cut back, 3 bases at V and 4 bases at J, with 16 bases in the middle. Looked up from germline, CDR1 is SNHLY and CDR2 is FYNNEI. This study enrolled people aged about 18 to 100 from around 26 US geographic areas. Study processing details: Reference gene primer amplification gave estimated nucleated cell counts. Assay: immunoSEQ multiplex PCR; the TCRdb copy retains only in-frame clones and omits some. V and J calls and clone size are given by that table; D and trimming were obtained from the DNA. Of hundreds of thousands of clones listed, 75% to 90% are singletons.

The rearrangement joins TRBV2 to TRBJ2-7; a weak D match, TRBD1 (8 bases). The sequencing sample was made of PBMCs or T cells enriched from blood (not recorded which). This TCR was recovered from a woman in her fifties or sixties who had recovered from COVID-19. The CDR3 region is CASSDSSQGGYEQYF. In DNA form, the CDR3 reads TGTGCCAGCAGTGATTCGTCACAGGGGGGGTACGAGCAGTACTTC.